The 5 T cell receptor beta chains in this list originate from one sample, sequenced in a study of shared clonotypes between healthy human individuals. Terminally differentiated effector memory CD45RA+ cells were left out of the naive CD8 fraction, which was CD45RO-negative and positively selected for CCR7. The data were produced by immunoSEQ multiplex PCR, yet TCRdb's version contains in-frame clones alone and is incomplete. Here the sample spans 1.5 million to 2.5 million clones, about 94% being singletons. Sequenced sample: naive CD8+ T cells sorted from blood. The source is a man aged 18 to 29 in good health.

The chain uses TRBV28 and TRBJ1-2; TRBD1 aligns across 8 bases. CDR1 is MDHEN, CDR2 SYDVKM, per germline. The CDR3 runs 14 residues. The V gene end was trimmed by 5 bases and the J gene end by 4 bases; junction bases not matched to a gene: 6. This chain's CDR3 is CASSMTGEGYGYTF. For the CDR3, the DNA is TGTGCCAGCAGTATGACAGGGGAGGGCTATGGCTACACCTTC.

Details on this clone: Compared with germline, one end of the junction differs, possibly owing to a read error. This chain uses TRBV6-5 with TRBJ1-3, with D tentatively TRBD1 (5 bases). This CDR3 region has 11 residues. Germline CDR1 and CDR2: MNHEY and SVGAGI. The DNA for the CDR3 is TGTGCCAGCAGTTATCCCAGGGCGCAGGGTTTT. Its translation: CASSYPRAQGF.

The gene calls are TRBV15 and TRBJ2-1; D gene uncertain. Trimming cost V 3 bases and J 3 bases, with 3 bases left between them. This CDR3 has 12 residues. In germline, CDR1 is LNHNV, CDR2 YYDKDF (reference sequence). The DNA of the CDR3 is TGTGCCACCAGCAGGTACTACAATGAGCAGTTCTTC. Translating gives CATSRYYNEQFF.

CDR3 sequence: CASSSGTYYGYTF. DNA for the CDR3: TGTGCCAGCAGCTCCGGGACCTACTATGGCTACACCTTC. J is TRBJ1-2 and V is TRBV6-6; a weak D match, TRBD1 (5 bases). Germline V CDR1 and CDR2: MNHNY, SVGAGI (reference sequence). The CDR3 totals 13 residues. V lost 6 bases, J lost 3 bases, and 11 bases lay in between.

V usage is TRBV14 and J usage is TRBJ2-7; 9 nucleotides agree with TRBD1. Germline CDR1 reads SGHDN; CDR2 reads FVKESK. This CDR3 contains 15 residues. The ends lost 1 base at V and 3 bases at J; junction bases unmatched: 4. CDR3 region: CASSQGTGEVYEQYF. In DNA form, the CDR3 reads TGTGCCAGCAGCCAAGGGACAGGGGAAGTCTACGAGCAGTACTTC.